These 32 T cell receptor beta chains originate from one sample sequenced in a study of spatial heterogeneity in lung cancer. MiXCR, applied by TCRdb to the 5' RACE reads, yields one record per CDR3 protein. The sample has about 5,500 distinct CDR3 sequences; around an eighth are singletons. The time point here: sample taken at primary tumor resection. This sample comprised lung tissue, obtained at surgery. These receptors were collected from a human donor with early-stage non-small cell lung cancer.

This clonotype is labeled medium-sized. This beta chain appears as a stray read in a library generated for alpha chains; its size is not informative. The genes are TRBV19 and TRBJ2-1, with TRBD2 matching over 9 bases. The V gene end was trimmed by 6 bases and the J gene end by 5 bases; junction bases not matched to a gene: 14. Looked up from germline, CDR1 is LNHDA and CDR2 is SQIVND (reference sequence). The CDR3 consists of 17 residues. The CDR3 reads CASRGLAGVGWDNEQFF. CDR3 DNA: TGTGCCAGTAGGGGCTTAGCGGGAGTGGGGTGGGACAATGAGCAGTTCTTC.

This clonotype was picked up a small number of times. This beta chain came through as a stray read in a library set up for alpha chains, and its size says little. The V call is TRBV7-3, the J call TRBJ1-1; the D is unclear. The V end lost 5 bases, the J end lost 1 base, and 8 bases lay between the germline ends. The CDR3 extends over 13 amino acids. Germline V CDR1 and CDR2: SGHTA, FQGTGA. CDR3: CASSPAENTEAFF. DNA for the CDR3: TGTGCCAGCAGCCCAGCCGAGAACACTGAAGCTTTCTTT.

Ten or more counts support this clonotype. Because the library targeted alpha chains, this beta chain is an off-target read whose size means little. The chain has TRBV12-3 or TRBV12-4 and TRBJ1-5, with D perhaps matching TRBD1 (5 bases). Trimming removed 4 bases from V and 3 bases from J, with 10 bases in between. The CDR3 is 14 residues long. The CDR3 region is CASSSGTINQPQHF. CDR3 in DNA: TGTGCCAGCAGTTCGGGGACTATCAATCAGCCCCAGCATTTT.

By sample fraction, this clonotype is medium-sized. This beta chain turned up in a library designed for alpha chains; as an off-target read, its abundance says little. Here the CDR3 DNA reads TGTGCCAGCAGTTACCGTATCTGGTCCGAGGGTACGCAGTATTTT. Translation gives CASSYRIWSEGTQYF. V and J are TRBV6-5 and TRBJ2-3; TRBD2 is a possible D gene (5 bases). The length of the CDR3 is 15 residues. Trimming left V 2 bases short and J 8 bases short, with 17 bases between. CDR1 and CDR2 (germline): MNHEY, SVGAGI.

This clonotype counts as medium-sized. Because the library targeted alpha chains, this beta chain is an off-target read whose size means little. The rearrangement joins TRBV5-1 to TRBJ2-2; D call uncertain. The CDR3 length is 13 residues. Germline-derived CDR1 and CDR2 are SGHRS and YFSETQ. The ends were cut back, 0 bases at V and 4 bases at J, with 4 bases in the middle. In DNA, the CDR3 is TGCGCCAGCAGCTTGGGTATCACCGGGGAGCTGTTTTTT. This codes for CASSLGITGELFF.

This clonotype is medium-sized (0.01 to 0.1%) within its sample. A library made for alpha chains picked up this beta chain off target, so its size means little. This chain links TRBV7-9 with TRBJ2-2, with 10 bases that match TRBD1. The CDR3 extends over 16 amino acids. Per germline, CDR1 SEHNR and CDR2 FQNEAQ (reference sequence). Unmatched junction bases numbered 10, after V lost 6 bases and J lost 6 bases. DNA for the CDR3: TGTGCCAGCAGTTTTCCGGGACAGGGGAGATCCGGGGAGCTGTTTTTT. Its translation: CASSFPGQGRSGELFF.

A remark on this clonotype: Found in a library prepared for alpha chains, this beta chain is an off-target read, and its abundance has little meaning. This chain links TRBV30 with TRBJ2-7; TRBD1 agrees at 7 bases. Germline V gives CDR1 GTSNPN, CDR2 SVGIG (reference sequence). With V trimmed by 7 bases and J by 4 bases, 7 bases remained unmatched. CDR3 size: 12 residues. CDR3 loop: CASRQGQYEQYF. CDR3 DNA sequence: TGTGCCTCCCGACAGGGCCAGTACGAGCAGTACTTC.

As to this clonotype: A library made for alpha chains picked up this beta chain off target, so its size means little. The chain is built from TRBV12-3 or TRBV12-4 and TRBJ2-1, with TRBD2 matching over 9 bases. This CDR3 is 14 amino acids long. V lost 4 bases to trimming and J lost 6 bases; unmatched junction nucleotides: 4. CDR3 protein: CASSSRGGLNEQFF. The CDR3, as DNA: TGTGCCAGCAGTTCGCGGGGGGGCCTCAATGAGCAGTTCTTC.

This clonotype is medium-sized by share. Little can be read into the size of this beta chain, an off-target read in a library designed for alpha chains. The CDR3 region has the DNA TGTGCCAGCAGTTACATCGGGACAGGGGTCCACGAGCAGTACTTC. Its translation is CASSYIGTGVHEQYF. The genes are TRBV6-6 and TRBJ2-7; 10 nucleotides line up with TRBD1. This CDR3 has 15 residues. The ends lost 2 bases at V and 5 bases at J; junction bases unmatched: 6. The germline gives CDR1 MNHNY, CDR2 SVGAGI (reference sequence).

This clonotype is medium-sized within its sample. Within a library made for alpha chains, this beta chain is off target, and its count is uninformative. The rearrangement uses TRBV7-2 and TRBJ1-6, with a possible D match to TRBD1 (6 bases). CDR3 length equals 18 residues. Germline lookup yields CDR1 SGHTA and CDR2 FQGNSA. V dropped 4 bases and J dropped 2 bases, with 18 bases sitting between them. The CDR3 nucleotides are TGTGCCAGCAGCTCCCCAATTGACAGGACTACCTATAATTCACCCCTCCACTTT. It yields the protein CASSSPIDRTTYNSPLHF.

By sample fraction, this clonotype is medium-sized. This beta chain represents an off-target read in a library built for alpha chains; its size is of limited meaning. For the CDR3, the DNA is TGTGCCAGCAAAAGGGGGCTAGCGGGAGAACCAGATACGCAGTATTTT. As protein: CASKRGLAGEPDTQYF. The chain is built from TRBV6-5 and TRBJ2-3; 10 bases are a match to TRBD2. CDR1 MNHEY and CDR2 SVGAGI come from the germline V gene. Germline trimming cut 7 bases from V and 4 bases from J; bases unmatched to any gene: 11. This CDR3 contains 16 residues.

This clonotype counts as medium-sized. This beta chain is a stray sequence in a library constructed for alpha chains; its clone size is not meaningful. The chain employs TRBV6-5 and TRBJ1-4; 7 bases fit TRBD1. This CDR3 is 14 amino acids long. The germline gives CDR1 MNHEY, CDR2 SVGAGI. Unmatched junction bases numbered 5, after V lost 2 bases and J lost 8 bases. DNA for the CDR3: TGTGCCAGCAGTTACCAACAGGGGAGCGAAAAACTGTTTTTT. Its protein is CASSYQQGSEKLFF.

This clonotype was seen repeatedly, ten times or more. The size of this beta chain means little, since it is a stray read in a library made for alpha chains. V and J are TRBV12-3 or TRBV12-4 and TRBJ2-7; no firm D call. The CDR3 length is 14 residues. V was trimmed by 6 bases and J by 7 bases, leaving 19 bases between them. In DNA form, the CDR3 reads TGTGCCAGCAGCCTCACTGGGGTCTTCGAGGAGCAGTACTTC. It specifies CASSLTGVFEEQYF.

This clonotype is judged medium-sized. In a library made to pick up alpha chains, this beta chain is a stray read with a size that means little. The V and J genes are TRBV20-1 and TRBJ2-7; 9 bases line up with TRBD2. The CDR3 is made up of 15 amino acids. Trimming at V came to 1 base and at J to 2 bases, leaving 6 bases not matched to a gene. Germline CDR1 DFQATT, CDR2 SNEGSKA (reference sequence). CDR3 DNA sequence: TGCAGTGCTAGAGTGGCGACTAGCGGCACCTACGAGCAGTACTTC. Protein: CSARVATSGTYEQYF.

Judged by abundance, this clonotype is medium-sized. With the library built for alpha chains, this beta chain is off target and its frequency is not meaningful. CDR3 loop: CASSFPQDTQYF. The CDR3 DNA follows: TGTGCCAGCAGCTTCCCCCAAGATACGCAGTATTTT. This chain connects TRBV7-6 to TRBJ2-3, with D uncertain. Germline CDR1 SGHVS, CDR2 FNYEAQ. This CDR3 comprises 12 residues. Trimming left V 3 bases short and J 5 bases short, with 6 bases between.

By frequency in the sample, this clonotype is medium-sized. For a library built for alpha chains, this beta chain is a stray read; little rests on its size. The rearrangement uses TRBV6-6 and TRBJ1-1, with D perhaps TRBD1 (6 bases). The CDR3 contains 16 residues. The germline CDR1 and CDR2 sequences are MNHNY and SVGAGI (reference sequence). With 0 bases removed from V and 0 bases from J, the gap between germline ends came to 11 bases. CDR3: CASSYSGGQLNTEAFF. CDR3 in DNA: TGTGCCAGCAGTTACTCGGGAGGACAGCTGAACACTGAAGCTTTCTTT.

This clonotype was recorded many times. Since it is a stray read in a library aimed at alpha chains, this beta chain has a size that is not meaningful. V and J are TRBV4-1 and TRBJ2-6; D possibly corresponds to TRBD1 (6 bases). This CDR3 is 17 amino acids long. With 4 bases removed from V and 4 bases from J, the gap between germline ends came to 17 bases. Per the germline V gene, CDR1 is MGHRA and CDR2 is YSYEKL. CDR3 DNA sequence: TGCGCCAGCAGCCCATCGATCCAGGGGAGCGGGGCCAACGTCCTGACTTTC. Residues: CASSPSIQGSGANVLTF.

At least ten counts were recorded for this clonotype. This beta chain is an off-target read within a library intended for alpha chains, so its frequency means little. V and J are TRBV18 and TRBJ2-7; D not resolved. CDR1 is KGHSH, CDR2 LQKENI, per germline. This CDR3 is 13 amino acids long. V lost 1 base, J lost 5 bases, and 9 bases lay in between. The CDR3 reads CASSPRAKDEQYF. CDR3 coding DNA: TGTGCCAGCTCACCACGAGCTAAGGACGAGCAGTACTTC.

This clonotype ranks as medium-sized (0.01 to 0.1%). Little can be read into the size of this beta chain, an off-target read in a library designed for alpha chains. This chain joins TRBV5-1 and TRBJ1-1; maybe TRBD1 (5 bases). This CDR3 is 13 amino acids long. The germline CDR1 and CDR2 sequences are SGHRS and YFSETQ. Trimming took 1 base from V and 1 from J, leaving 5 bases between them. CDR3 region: CASSLTGNTEAFF. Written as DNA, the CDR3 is TGCGCCAGCAGCTTGACAGGGAACACTGAAGCTTTCTTT.

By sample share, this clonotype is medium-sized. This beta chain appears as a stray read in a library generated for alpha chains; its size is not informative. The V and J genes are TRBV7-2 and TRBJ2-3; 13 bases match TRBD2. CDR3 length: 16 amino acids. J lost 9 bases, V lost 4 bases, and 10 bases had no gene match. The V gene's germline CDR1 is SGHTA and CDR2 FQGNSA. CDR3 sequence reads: CASSSLGLAGLGTQYF. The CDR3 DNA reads TGTGCCAGCAGCTCCCTGGGACTAGCGGGATTGGGCACGCAGTATTTT.

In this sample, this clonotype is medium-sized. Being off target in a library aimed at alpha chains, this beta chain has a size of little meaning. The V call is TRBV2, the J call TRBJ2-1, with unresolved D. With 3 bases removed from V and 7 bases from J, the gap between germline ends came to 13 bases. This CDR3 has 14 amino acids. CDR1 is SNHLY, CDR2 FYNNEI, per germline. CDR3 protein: CASSDPLGMNEQFF. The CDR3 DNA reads TGTGCCAGCAGTGACCCCTTGGGCATGAATGAGCAGTTCTTC.

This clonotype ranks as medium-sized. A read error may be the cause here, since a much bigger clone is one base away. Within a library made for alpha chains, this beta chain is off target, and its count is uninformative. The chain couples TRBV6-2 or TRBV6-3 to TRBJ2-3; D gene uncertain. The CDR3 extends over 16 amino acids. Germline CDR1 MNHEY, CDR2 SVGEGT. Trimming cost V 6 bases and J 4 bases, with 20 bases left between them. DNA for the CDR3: TGTGCCAGCAGGCCCGCCTGGACGGAAGGTTCAGATACGCAGTATTTT. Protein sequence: CASRPAWTEGSDTQYF.

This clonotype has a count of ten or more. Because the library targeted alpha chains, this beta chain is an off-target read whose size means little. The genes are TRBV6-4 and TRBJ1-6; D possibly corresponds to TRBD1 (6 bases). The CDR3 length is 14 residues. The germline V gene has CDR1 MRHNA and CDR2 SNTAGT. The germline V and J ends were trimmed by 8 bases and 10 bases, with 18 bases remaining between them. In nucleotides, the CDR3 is TGTGCCAGCTGGGCTGGGACATTGAGGTCACCCCTCCACTTT. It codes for CASWAGTLRSPLHF.

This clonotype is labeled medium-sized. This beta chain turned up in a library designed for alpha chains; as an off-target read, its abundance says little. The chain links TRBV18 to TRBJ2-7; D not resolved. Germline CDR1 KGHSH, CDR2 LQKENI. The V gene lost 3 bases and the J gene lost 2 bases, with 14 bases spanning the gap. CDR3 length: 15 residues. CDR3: CASSPFLGRTYEQYF. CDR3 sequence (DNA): TGTGCCAGCTCACCCTTCCTAGGACGGACCTACGAGCAGTACTTC.

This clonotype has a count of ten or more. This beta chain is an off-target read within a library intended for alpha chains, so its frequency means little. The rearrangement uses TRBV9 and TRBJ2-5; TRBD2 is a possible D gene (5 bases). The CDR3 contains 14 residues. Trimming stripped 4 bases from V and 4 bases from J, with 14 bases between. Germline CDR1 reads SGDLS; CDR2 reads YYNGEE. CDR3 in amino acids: CASSRGSAVETQYF. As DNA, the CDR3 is TGTGCCAGCAGCCGGGGTTCGGCTGTAGAGACCCAGTACTTC.

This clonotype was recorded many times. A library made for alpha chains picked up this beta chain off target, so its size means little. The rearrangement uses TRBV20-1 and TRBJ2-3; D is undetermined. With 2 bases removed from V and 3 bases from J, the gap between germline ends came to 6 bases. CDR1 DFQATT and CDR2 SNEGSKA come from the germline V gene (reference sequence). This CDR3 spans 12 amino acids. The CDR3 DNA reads TGCAGTGCTAGACCTGGGACAGATACGCAGTATTTT. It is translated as CSARPGTDTQYF.

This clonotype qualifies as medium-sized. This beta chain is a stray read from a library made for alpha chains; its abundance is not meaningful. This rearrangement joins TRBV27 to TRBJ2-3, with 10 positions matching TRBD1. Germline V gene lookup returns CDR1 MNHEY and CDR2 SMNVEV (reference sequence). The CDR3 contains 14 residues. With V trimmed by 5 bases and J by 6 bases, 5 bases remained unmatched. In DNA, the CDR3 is TGTGCCAGCAGTCCAAGACAGGGGGCGGATACGCAGTATTTT. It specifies CASSPRQGADTQYF.

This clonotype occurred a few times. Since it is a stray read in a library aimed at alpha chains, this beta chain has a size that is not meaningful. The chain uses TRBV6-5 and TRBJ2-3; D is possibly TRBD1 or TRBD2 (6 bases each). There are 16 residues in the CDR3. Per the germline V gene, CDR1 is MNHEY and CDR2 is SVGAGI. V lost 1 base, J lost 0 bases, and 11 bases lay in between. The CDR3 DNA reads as TGTGCCAGCAGTTACTGGGGGGCGTCGAGCACAGATACGCAGTATTTT. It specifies CASSYWGASSTDTQYF.

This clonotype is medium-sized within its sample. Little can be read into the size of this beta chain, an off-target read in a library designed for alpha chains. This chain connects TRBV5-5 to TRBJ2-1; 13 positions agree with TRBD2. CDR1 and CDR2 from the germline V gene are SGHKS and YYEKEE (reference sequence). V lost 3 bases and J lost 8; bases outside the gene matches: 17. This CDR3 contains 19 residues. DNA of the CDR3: TGTGCCAGCAGCTACAGACGAGGGACTAGCGGGACTAGTAGCTATGAGCAGTTCTTC. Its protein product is CASSYRRGTSGTSSYEQFF. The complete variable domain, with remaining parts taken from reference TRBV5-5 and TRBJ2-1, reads DAGVTQSPTHLIKTRGQQVTLRCSPISGHKSVSWYQQVLGQGPQFIFQYYEKEERGRGNFPDRFSARQFPNYSSELNVNALLLGDSALYLCASSYRRGTSGTSSYEQFFGPGTRLTVL.

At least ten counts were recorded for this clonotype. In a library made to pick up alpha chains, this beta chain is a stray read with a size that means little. The CDR3 loop is CAISWGPTDTQYF. The CDR3 DNA follows: TGTGCCATCAGTTGGGGACCCACAGATACGCAGTATTTT. The chain couples TRBV10-3 to TRBJ2-3; D is possibly TRBD1 or TRBD2 (5 bases each). This CDR3 contains 13 residues. The germline V and J ends were trimmed by 5 bases and 2 bases, with 8 bases remaining between them. Germline V CDR1 and CDR2: ENHRY, SYGVKD.

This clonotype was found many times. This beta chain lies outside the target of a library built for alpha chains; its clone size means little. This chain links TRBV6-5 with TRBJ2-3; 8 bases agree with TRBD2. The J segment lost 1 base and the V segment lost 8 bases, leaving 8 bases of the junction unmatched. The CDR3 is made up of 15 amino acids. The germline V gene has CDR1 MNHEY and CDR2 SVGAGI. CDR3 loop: CASWSPGLGTDTQYF. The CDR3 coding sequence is TGTGCCAGCTGGTCGCCGGGACTAGGCACAGATACGCAGTATTTT.

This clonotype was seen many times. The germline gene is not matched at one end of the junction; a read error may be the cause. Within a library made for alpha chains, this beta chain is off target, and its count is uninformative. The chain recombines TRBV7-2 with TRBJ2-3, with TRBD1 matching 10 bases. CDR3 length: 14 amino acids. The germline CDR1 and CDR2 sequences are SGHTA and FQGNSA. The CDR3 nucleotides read TGTGCCAGCAGCCGCTTGGGACAGGGGCGAGGCCCCCTTTTT. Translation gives CASSRLGQGRGPLF.